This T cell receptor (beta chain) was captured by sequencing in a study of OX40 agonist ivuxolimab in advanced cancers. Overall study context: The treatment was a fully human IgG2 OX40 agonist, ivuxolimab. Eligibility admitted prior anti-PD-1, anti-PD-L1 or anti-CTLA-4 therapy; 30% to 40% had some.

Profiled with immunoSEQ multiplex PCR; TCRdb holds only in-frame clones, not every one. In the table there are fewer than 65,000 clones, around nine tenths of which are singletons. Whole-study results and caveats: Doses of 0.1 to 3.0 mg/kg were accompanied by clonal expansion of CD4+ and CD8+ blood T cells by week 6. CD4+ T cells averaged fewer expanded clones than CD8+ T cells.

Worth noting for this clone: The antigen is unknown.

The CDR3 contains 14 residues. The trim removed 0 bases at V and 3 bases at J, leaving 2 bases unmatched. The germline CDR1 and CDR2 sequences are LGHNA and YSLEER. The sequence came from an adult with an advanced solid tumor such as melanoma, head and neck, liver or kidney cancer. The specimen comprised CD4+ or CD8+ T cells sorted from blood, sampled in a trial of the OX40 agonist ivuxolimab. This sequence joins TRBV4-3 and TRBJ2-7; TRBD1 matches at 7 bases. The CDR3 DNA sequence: TGCGCCAGCAGCCAAGAAAACAGGGGCTACGAGCAGTACTTC. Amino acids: CASSQENRGYEQYF.